Shown below are 31 T cell receptor beta chains from a single sample sequenced in a study of long-term antiretroviral therapy in people with HIV. Version v3.0 of the immunoSEQ assay was performed at survey level. Libraries were prepared by immunoSEQ multiplex PCR; TCRdb keeps only in-frame clonotypes and omits some of them. The sample consists of about 19,000 clones, over 65% of them appearing once. This sample comprised unsorted PBMCs, obtained 0.5 years before starting antiretroviral therapy. The receptors derive from a woman in her forties or fifties with HIV.

In regard to this clone: This same CDR3 is encoded by further DNA sequences in the sample. The genes are TRBV7-2 and TRBJ1-5; 8 nucleotides agree with TRBD1. CDR3 length: 15 residues. The germline CDR1 and CDR2 sequences are SGHTA and FQGNSA. V was pared by 1 base and J by 4 bases, with 3 bases of the junction left unmatched. In DNA, the CDR3 is TGTGCCAGCAGCTTAGGACAGGGGTTAAATCAGCCCCAGCATTTT. Its protein product is CASSLGQGLNQPQHF.

This sequence joins TRBV27 and TRBJ2-1; D not certain. This CDR3 contains 14 residues. Looked up from germline, CDR1 is MNHEY and CDR2 is SMNVEV (reference sequence). The V end was cut by 2 bases, the J end by 1 base, with 6 bases between. The CDR3: CASSLEGSYNEQFF. In DNA, the CDR3 is TGTGCCAGCAGTTTAGAAGGGTCCTACAATGAGCAGTTCTTC.

The chain has TRBV30 and TRBJ1-5; a possible D gene is TRBD1 (5 bases). With 0 bases removed from V and 4 bases from J, the gap between germline ends came to 10 bases. Germline V lookup: CDR1 GTSNPN, CDR2 SVGIG (reference sequence). The CDR3 is made up of 14 amino acids. The CDR3 sequence is CAWSVLGGNQPQHF. DNA of the CDR3: TGTGCCTGGAGTGTACTTGGGGGGAATCAGCCCCAGCATTTT.

V gene TRBV19 combines with J gene TRBJ1-1, with 7 bases that match TRBD1. The CDR3 has 14 residues. V dropped 7 bases and J dropped 1; count of bases not matched to a gene: 6. CDR1 is LNHDA and CDR2 is SQIVND in the germline V gene (reference sequence). CDR3 bases: TGTGCCAGTACCCCGGACAGGCGGAACACTGAAGCTTTCTTT. It translates to CASTPDRRNTEAFF.

The chain has TRBV7-3 and TRBJ2-3; 7 nucleotides line up with TRBD2. Losses at the gene ends were 0 bases for V and 2 bases for J; bases not matched to a gene: 5. The CDR3 sequence is 16 residues long. CDR1 SGHTA and CDR2 FQGTGA come from the germline V gene. In DNA form, the CDR3 reads TGTGCCAGCAGCTTAACTCTCCGGGGGGACACAGATACGCAGTATTTT. Translation gives CASSLTLRGDTDTQYF.

The chain links TRBV30 to TRBJ2-4, with TRBD2 as a possible D gene (6 bases). Germline V gene data show CDR1 as GTSNPN and CDR2 as SVGIG (reference sequence). The CDR3 covers 16 residues. V was pared by 4 bases and J by 0 bases, with 16 bases between. CDR3 in amino acids: CAWIPDYEIAKNIQYF. As DNA, the CDR3 is TGTGCCTGGATTCCGGACTACGAAATAGCCAAAAACATTCAGTACTTC.

The V gene is TRBV9, the J gene TRBJ2-7, with D perhaps assigned TRBD1 or TRBD2 (5 bases each). V lost 0 bases and J 4 bases, leaving 11 bases between the germline ends. The CDR3 length is 14 residues. Germline CDR1 SGDLS, CDR2 YYNGEE. The CDR3 DNA reads TGTGCCAGCAGCGTAGGGCAGGGCGGGTACGAGCAGTACTTC. Its protein is CASSVGQGGYEQYF.

The chain couples TRBV11-2 to TRBJ1-6; D gene uncertain. This CDR3 region has 14 residues. V was shortened by 3 bases and J by 7 bases, with 10 bases between the two germline ends. CDR1 is SGHAT and CDR2 is FQNNGV in the germline V gene. The CDR3 here is CASSFGNPNSPLHF. The CDR3, as DNA: TGTGCCAGCAGCTTTGGGAACCCCAATTCACCCCTCCACTTT. Full variable domain (missing parts from reference TRBV11-2 and TRBJ1-6): EAGVAQSPRYKIIEKRQSVAFWCNPISGHATLYWYQQILGQGPKLLIQFQNNGVVDDSQLPKDRFSAERLKGVDSTLKIQPAKLEDSAVYLCASSFGNPNSPLHFGNGTRLTVT.

V is TRBV4-1 and J is TRBJ2-5; D perhaps matches TRBD2 (7 bases). In germline, CDR1 is MGHRA, CDR2 YSYEKL. The CDR3 loop spans 16 amino acids. V lost 3 bases to trimming and J lost 5 bases, with 19 bases between them. The CDR3 is CASSQDWRGRLETQYF. The CDR3, as DNA: TGCGCCAGCAGCCAGGACTGGCGGGGGCGGCTGGAGACCCAGTACTTC.

V is TRBV6-5 and J is TRBJ1-1; perhaps TRBD1 as D (6 bases). The CDR3 has 14 amino acids. The germline V gene encodes CDR1 MNHEY and CDR2 SVGAGI. The V gene lost 7 bases and the J gene lost 4 bases, with 16 bases spanning the gap. This chain's CDR3 is CASIDTGRSTEAFF. The CDR3 nucleotides are TGTGCCAGCATCGATACAGGGCGGAGCACTGAAGCTTTCTTT.

The chain employs TRBV5-1 and TRBJ2-2; 10 bases match TRBD1. J lost 7 bases, V lost 6 bases, and 12 bases had no gene match. Germline V gene lookup returns CDR1 SGHRS and CDR2 YFSETQ. CDR3 size: 16 residues. CDR3 loop: CASTPSGTGVGGELFF. The CDR3, as DNA: TGCGCCAGCACCCCTTCGGGGACAGGGGTTGGCGGGGAGCTGTTTTTT. The variable domain in full, completed from reference TRBV5-1 and TRBJ2-2, reads KAGVTQTPRYLIKTRGQQVTLSCSPISGHRSVSWYQQTPGQGLQFLFEYFSETQRNKGNFPGRFSGRQFSNSRSEMNVSTLELGDSALYLCASTPSGTGVGGELFFGEGSRLTVL.

The V and J genes are TRBV10-1 and TRBJ2-7; TRBD1 agrees at 9 bases. The V segment lost 6 bases and the J segment 4 bases; nucleotides outside the gene matches: 7. Germline CDR1 reads WNHNN; CDR2 reads SYGVQD (reference sequence). This CDR3 comprises 14 residues. The CDR3 nucleotides are TGCGCCAGCAGCGCAGGGACAGGGTCGTACGAGCAGTACTTC. The encoded protein is CASSAGTGSYEQYF.

This chain joins TRBV30 and TRBJ1-1; no reliable D call. Trimming removed 0 bases from V and 7 bases from J, with 6 bases in between. The CDR3 is made up of 11 amino acids. CDR1 is GTSNPN, CDR2 SVGIG, per germline (reference sequence). The CDR3 nucleotides are TGTGCCTGGAGTGTATTGGATGAAGCTTTCTTT. Translating it yields CAWSVLDEAFF.

V is TRBV5-1 and J is TRBJ2-2; TRBD1 matches at 8 bases. With V trimmed by 0 bases and J by 4 bases, 2 bases remained unmatched. This CDR3 comprises 15 residues. The germline gives CDR1 SGHRS, CDR2 YFSETQ. CDR3 sequence: CASSLETGGTGELFF. The CDR3 DNA is TGCGCCAGCAGCTTGGAAACAGGGGGCACCGGGGAGCTGTTTTTT. The whole variable domain, remainder taken from reference TRBV5-1 and TRBJ2-2, is KAGVTQTPRYLIKTRGQQVTLSCSPISGHRSVSWYQQTPGQGLQFLFEYFSETQRNKGNFPGRFSGRQFSNSRSEMNVSTLELGDSALYLCASSLETGGTGELFFGEGSRLTVL.

V and J are TRBV10-3 and TRBJ2-1, with 10 positions matching TRBD2. CDR1 is ENHRY and CDR2 is SYGVKD in the germline V gene. The CDR3 contains 16 residues. V lost 0 bases and J lost 9; bases outside the gene matches: 8. The CDR3 loop reads CAISESEAGGHGEQFF. In DNA form, the CDR3 reads TGTGCCATCAGTGAGTCTGAAGCGGGGGGGCATGGTGAGCAGTTCTTC.

The chain is built from TRBV5-1 and TRBJ2-3; possible D gene TRBD2, 6 bases. Germline lookup yields CDR1 SGHRS and CDR2 YFSETQ. V lost 4 bases, J lost 2 bases, and 20 bases lay in between. This CDR3 contains 17 residues. The CDR3 is CASSQLLAGGFTDTQYF. The DNA for the CDR3 is TGCGCCAGCAGCCAACTACTCGCCGGGGGTTTCACAGATACGCAGTATTTT.

The rearrangement joins TRBV7-8 to TRBJ1-5; no firm D call. V gave up 5 bases and J gave up 8 bases, with 10 bases separating them. Germline CDR1 and CDR2: SGHVS and FQNEAQ. This CDR3 has 12 residues. The CDR3 DNA follows: TGTGCCAGCAGCGTACAGTGGAAGCCCCAGCATTTT. Protein: CASSVQWKPQHF.

The chain combines TRBV5-1 with TRBJ2-1, with 11 bases that match TRBD2. Germline CDR1 and CDR2: SGHRS and YFSETQ. With 0 bases clipped from V and 0 bases from J, the junction kept 11 bases outside the gene matches. The CDR3 covers 20 residues. CDR3 bases: TGCGCCAGCAGCTTGGCCGGTAGCGGGGGGGGCCTTAGCTCCTACAATGAGCAGTTCTTC. This gives the protein CASSLAGSGGGLSSYNEQFF.

The J gene is TRBJ2-3, the V gene TRBV7-3, with TRBD2 identical over 8 bases. V was clipped by 5 bases and J by 4 bases; unmatched bases: 11. Germline assignment: CDR1 SGHTA and CDR2 FQGTGA. CDR3 length equals 16 residues. CDR3 DNA sequence: TGTGCCAGCAGCCCACGCTTGACGGGGGGGCCAGATACGCAGTATTTT. Amino acid sequence: CASSPRLTGGPDTQYF.

The chain joins TRBV5-1 to TRBJ2-3, with 8 bases that match TRBD1. This CDR3 is built from 15 residues. With 1 base clipped from V and 4 bases from J, the junction kept 5 bases outside the gene matches. Germline values: CDR1 SGHRS, CDR2 YFSETQ. CDR3 protein: CASSLRRGRADTQYF. The CDR3 DNA reads as TGCGCCAGCAGCTTGCGCAGGGGGCGTGCAGATACGCAGTATTTT.

The V gene is TRBV7-9, the J gene TRBJ1-6, with D unresolved. The CDR3 spans 14 residues. Germline-derived CDR1 and CDR2 are SEHNR and FQNEAQ (reference sequence). Trimming removed 11 bases from V and 5 bases from J, with 16 bases in between. In DNA, the CDR3 is TGTGCCGGAACAGCGCCACCCAATAATTCACCCCTCCACTTT. This codes for CAGTAPPNNSPLHF.

The chain joins TRBV10-3 to TRBJ1-5, with 9 nucleotides matching TRBD1. This CDR3 has 15 residues. In germline, CDR1 is ENHRY, CDR2 SYGVKD. V lost 4 bases and J lost 3; bases outside the gene matches: 4. The CDR3 bases are TGTGCCATCAGTGGGGGACAGGGTAACAATCAGCCCCAGCATTTT. Protein: CAISGGQGNNQPQHF.

This chain links TRBV30 with TRBJ2-6; 7 bases line up with TRBD1. CDR1 GTSNPN and CDR2 SVGIG come from the germline V gene (reference sequence). This CDR3 spans 17 amino acids. The trim removed 7 bases at V and 0 bases at J, leaving 12 bases unmatched. CDR3 amino acids: CAFRSDRAISGANVLTF. CDR3 in DNA: TGTGCCTTCCGCTCCGACAGGGCTATCTCTGGGGCCAACGTCCTGACTTTC.

This clone has just a few counts. This chain joins TRBV4-1 and TRBJ2-1, with D possibly being TRBD2 (6 bases). CDR1 is MGHRA, CDR2 YSYEKL, per germline. V was trimmed by 2 bases and J by 5 bases, leaving 13 bases between them. The CDR3 contains 15 residues. In nucleotides, the CDR3 is TGCGCCAGCAGCCAAAGTGTACTAGCCGACAATGAGCAGTTCTTC. Residues: CASSQSVLADNEQFF.

As for this clone: One end of the junction does not line up with germline, which may come from a read error. The chain couples TRBV6-6 to TRBJ1-2; 8 positions agree with TRBD1. The germline V gene encodes CDR1 MNHNY and CDR2 SVGAGI (reference sequence). This CDR3 has 13 residues. CDR3 in DNA: TGCGCCAGCAGCGACAGGGGAGGAGGCGACTACACCTTC. This codes for CASSDRGGGDYTF.

The chain combines TRBV7-2 with TRBJ1-2, with unresolved D. The germline V gene encodes CDR1 SGHTA and CDR2 FQGNSA. The CDR3 has 13 amino acids. V was cut by 5 bases and J by 0 bases, with 7 bases left in between. The CDR3 is CASSPQTNYGYTF. The DNA for the CDR3 is TGTGCCAGCAGCCCACAGACTAACTATGGCTACACCTTC.

This chain uses TRBV29-1 with TRBJ2-3; 13 bases are shared with TRBD2. Germline V CDR1 and CDR2: SQVTM, ANQGSEA. With V trimmed by 7 bases and J by 5 bases, 6 bases remained unmatched. There are 14 residues in the CDR3. In DNA, the CDR3 is TGCAGCGCTGGACTAGCGGGGGTGGTAGATACGCAGTATTTT. This sequence encodes CSAGLAGVVDTQYF.

The chain employs TRBV5-6 and TRBJ2-4; TRBD1 aligns across 7 bases. This CDR3 has 13 amino acids. The trim removed 4 bases at V and 5 bases at J, leaving 3 bases unmatched. Germline assignment: CDR1 SGHDT and CDR2 YYEEEE. The CDR3 region is CASSPGTENIQYF. In DNA, the CDR3 is TGTGCCAGCAGCCCCGGGACAGAAAACATTCAGTACTTC.

The count of this clone is one. The chain has TRBV7-3 and TRBJ2-7, with D tentatively TRBD2 (6 bases). V was cut by 2 bases and J by 0 bases, with 14 bases left in between. Germline V gene lookup returns CDR1 SGHTA and CDR2 FQGTGA. CDR3 size: 16 residues. This CDR3 reads CASSLGGTFSSYEQYV. CDR3 nucleotide sequence: TGTGCCAGCAGCTTAGGGGGGACCTTTAGCTCCTACGAGCAGTACGTC.

The V gene is TRBV4-2, the J gene TRBJ2-3; weak D call: TRBD1 (5 bases). The length of the CDR3 is 15 residues. The germline gives CDR1 LGHNA, CDR2 YNFKEQ. V lost 0 bases to trimming and J lost 3 bases, with 10 bases between them. Here the CDR3 reads CASSQDFRVTDTQYF. In DNA, the CDR3 is TGTGCCAGCAGCCAAGATTTCAGGGTGACAGATACGCAGTATTTT.

This sequence joins TRBV30 and TRBJ1-3; D is undetermined. The CDR3 length is 14 residues. Germline CDR1 reads GTSNPN; CDR2 reads SVGIG (reference sequence). V was clipped by 7 bases and J by 0 bases, with 13 bases between them. The CDR3 region has the DNA TGTGCCTCTAGCGCGGGTTTCTCTGGAAACACCATATATTTT. It encodes CASSAGFSGNTIYF.